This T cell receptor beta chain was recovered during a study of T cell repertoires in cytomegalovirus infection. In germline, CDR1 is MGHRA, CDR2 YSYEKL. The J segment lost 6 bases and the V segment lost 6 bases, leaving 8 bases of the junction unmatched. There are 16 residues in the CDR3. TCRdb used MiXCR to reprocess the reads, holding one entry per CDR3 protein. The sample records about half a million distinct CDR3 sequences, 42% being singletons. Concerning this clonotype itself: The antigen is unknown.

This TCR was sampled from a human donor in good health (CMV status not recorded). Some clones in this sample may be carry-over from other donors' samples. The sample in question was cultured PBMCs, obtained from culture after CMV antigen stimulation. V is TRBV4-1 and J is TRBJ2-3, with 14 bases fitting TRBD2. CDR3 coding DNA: TGCGCCAGCAGTCGACTAGCGGGGGGGATATTGGATACGCAGTATTTT. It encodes CASSRLAGGILDTQYF.